This T cell receptor beta chain emerged from a study of shared clonotypes between healthy human individuals. Looked up from germline, CDR1 is MNHEY and CDR2 is SMNVEV (reference sequence). CDR3 length: 15 amino acids. The ends lost 5 bases at V and 10 bases at J; junction bases unmatched: 12. Method: immunoSEQ multiplex PCR; TCRdb's copy keeps in-frame clones and lacks some. The data contain fewer than 700,000 clones, 70% to 80% of them singletons. This receptor was identified in a middle-aged woman in good health. Some clones in this sample may be carry-over from other donors' samples. V gene TRBV27 combines with J gene TRBJ2-1; TRBD2 aligns across 9 bases. Sequenced material: PBMCs. CDR3 nucleotide sequence: TGTGCCAGCAGTCCCCAGTTAGCGGGAGTTGGGGAGCAGTTCTTC. This encodes CASSPQLAGVGEQFF.